What follows are 8 T cell receptor beta chains derived from one specimen sequenced in a study of T cells after somatic rescue of genetic block. The assay was immunoSEQ multiplex PCR, and TCRdb's table has in-frame clones only and misses some. This sample yields approximately 71,000 clones, of which around 93% are seen a single time; about 2.7% belongs to the top ten. Sequencing was done on a sample of peripheral blood mononuclear cells (PBMCs). These receptors were taken from a man between 35 and 55 years old.

V usage is TRBV7-9 and J usage is TRBJ2-1, with unresolved D. Trimming removed 2 bases at V and 8 bases at J, with 4 bases between. Germline V lookup: CDR1 SEHNR, CDR2 FQNEAQ (reference sequence). The CDR3 consists of 11 residues. CDR3 in amino acids: CASSLFDEQFF. The CDR3 DNA sequence: TGTGCCAGCAGCTTATTTGATGAGCAGTTCTTC.

This clone is a singleton in its sample. The chain joins TRBV27 to TRBJ2-3, with a weak D call TRBD2 (6 bases). The CDR3 totals 12 residues. Germline-derived CDR1 and CDR2 are MNHEY and SMNVEV (reference sequence). The V end lost 8 bases, the J end lost 4 bases, and 10 bases lay between the germline ends. CDR3 in amino acids: CASGTRADTQYF. Written as DNA, the CDR3 is TGTGCCAGCGGGACTCGGGCAGATACGCAGTATTTT.

The chain links TRBV6-6 to TRBJ1-5, with TRBD1 matching over 10 bases. The CDR3 totals 16 residues. V dropped 4 bases and J dropped 5; count of bases not matched to a gene: 8. In germline, CDR1 is MNHNY, CDR2 SVGAGI (reference sequence). In DNA form, the CDR3 reads TGTGCCAGCAGTTCCGGGACAGGGGCCCTTGATCAGCCCCAGCATTTT. This encodes CASSSGTGALDQPQHF.

This chain joins TRBV2 and TRBJ1-1; D is unresolved. V was shortened by 4 bases and J by 0 bases, with 9 bases between the two germline ends. CDR3 size: 14 residues. Looked up from germline, CDR1 is SNHLY and CDR2 is FYNNEI. CDR3 in amino acids: CASSVSQMNTEAFF. CDR3 bases: TGTGCCAGCAGTGTCTCACAGATGAACACTGAAGCTTTCTTT. Using reference TRBV2 and TRBJ1-1 for the parts outside the CDR3, the full variable domain is EPEVTQTPSHQVTQMGQEVILRCVPISNHLYFYWYRQILGQKVEFLVSFYNNEISEKSEIFDDQFSVERPDGSNFTLKIRSTKLEDSAMYFCASSVSQMNTEAFFGQGTRLTVV.

The V and J genes are TRBV5-1 and TRBJ2-2, with 9 bases lining up with TRBD1. The germline V gene has CDR1 SGHRS and CDR2 YFSETQ. The CDR3 is 15 residues long. Trimming cost V 3 bases and J 4 bases; bases outside gene matches: 4. The chain's CDR3 is CASSWGQGGTGELFF. The CDR3 nucleotides read TGCGCCAGCAGCTGGGGACAGGGAGGCACCGGGGAGCTGTTTTTT.

The CDR3 DNA follows: TGTGCCAGCAGCCCCTCCACGGGGGGGCCCGGCAATGAGCAGTTCTTC. This sequence encodes CASSPSTGGPGNEQFF. This chain joins TRBV11-2 and TRBJ2-1; 8 nucleotides match TRBD2. The V segment lost 5 bases and the J segment 6 bases; nucleotides outside the gene matches: 12. There are 16 residues in the CDR3. In germline, CDR1 is SGHAT, CDR2 FQNNGV.

The chain employs TRBV27 and TRBJ1-2, with 7 bases matching TRBD1. The length of the CDR3 is 14 residues. CDR1 MNHEY and CDR2 SMNVEV come from the germline V gene (reference sequence). The J segment lost 6 bases and the V segment lost 1 base, leaving 5 bases of the junction unmatched. This chain's CDR3 is CASSLLGTEDGYTF. CDR3 sequence (DNA): TGTGCCAGCAGTTTATTGGGGACAGAGGATGGCTACACCTTC.

The chain couples TRBV6-5 to TRBJ2-2; TRBD1 matches at 8 bases. The germline CDR1 and CDR2 sequences are MNHEY and SVGAGI. The V and J ends lost 5 bases and 6 bases, in that order; junction bases with no gene match: 2. The CDR3 has 13 amino acids. The CDR3 protein is CASSATGAGELFF. The CDR3 DNA sequence: TGTGCCAGCAGTGCGACAGGGGCCGGGGAGCTGTTTTTT.